This T cell receptor (beta chain) is from a study of human T cells and chemical hapten exposure (dated by TCRdb to the early 2020s). Regarding the study in general: Libraries were combined into a pool for sequencing, and differences in TCR yield between samples came mainly from small differences in library volumes within the pool. The study tracked peripheral blood TCR repertoire changes in vivo during primary and secondary sensitization to the hapten diphenylcyclopropenone (DPC) in alopecia patients.

Summary of the overall study and its limitations: No change with DPC sensitization was found in the number of TCRs above 1 in 1000 frequency, and no evidence of global repertoire structure alterations was found. Repeated subsampling changed both the strength of the expansion versus patch-test correlation and the threshold at which that correlation became significant.

Library preparation attached unique molecular identifiers to individual cDNA molecules for quantitative, reproducible TCR counting. For every blood RNA sample, sequencing covered both the TCR alpha and TCR beta chains. The study's own analysis went as follows. The median number of TCRs per sample was 90,000 to 100,000, ranging from 23,224 to 690,600. V, J and CDR3 annotation of the TCR reads was performed with the Decombinator software suite. To make PS versus PT1 abundance plots, every sample was subsampled to the same number of TCRs (28,000). TCRs were defined as expanded if absent before sensitization and observed at least eight times at the 2-week time point. TCRdb passed the public sequencing reads through fastp at Q25 and MiXCR, retaining productive beta sequences. Every CDR3 protein is listed once, alongside the most common genes and DNA of its rows. These V and J calls are TCRdb output, not the study's own analysis. The sample table lists 100,000 to 150,000 distinct CDR3 sequences, about 8.9% of them with a count of one. The ten largest clones represent over 1.1% of the sample.

The germline V gene specifies SGDLS as CDR1 and YYNGEE as CDR2. V lost 3 bases and J lost 1 base; the stretch between them is 13 bases long. The CDR3 holds 15 amino acids from the cysteine to the phenylalanine. The retained sequence is limited to the CDR3, 45 bases, with the frame set at the first base. Total RNA was isolated from unfractionated whole blood collected in Tempus Blood RNA tubes. Five or six healthy volunteers served as TCR sequencing controls and were bled at day 0, 2 weeks and 6 weeks. Remarks on this clonotype: Its antigen is currently not known. No qualities accompany the bases; no much larger clone lies one base away.

The sequence came from a human donor in good health. Some clones in this sample may be carry-over from other donors' samples. Donor details come from another sample of the same person, matched by shared clones. Material for sequencing was whole blood. Here the chain combines TRBV9 and TRBJ2-5; matching of 6 bases hints at TRBD2 as the D gene. The sequenced DNA is TGTGCCAGCAGCGCGGAGGGCCTCGGCCAAGAGACCCAGTACTTC. Its translation reads: CASSAEGLGQETQYF.